This TCR beta chain was captured by sequencing in a study of human T cells and chemical hapten exposure. Points from the study as a whole: Sensitization with DPC brought no change to TCRs above 1 in 1000 in frequency. Versus controls, expanded TCRs had significantly more large CDR3 similarity clusters.

About this clonotype: The target antigen is unknown.

Germline V CDR1 and CDR2: MNHEY, SMNVEV (reference sequence). This CDR3 comprises 14 residues. Trimming cost V 5 bases and J 5 bases, with 15 bases left between them. TCRdb ran MiXCR on the RACE reads and lists one entry per CDR3 protein. Counted here are about 380,000 distinct CDR3 sequences, 5% to 6.5% occurring once; the ten biggest clones make up roughly 2.6%. Time point here: pre-sensitization, week 0. Treatment defined: therapeutic diphenylcyclopropenone sensitization with weekly scalp DPC. Extraction of total RNA was performed on unfractionated whole blood. The sequencing here drew on whole blood, taken in connection with sensitization to the hapten diphenylcyclopropenone (DPC). This receptor was identified in a woman in her fifties or sixties with alopecia areata. Some clones in this sample may be carry-over from other donors' samples. This chain uses TRBV27 with TRBJ2-5, with D tentatively TRBD2 (7 bases). For the CDR3, the DNA is TGTGCCAGCAGTCCGCGGGGGCGAGGCGAGACCCAGTACTTC. Protein product: CASSPRGRGETQYF.